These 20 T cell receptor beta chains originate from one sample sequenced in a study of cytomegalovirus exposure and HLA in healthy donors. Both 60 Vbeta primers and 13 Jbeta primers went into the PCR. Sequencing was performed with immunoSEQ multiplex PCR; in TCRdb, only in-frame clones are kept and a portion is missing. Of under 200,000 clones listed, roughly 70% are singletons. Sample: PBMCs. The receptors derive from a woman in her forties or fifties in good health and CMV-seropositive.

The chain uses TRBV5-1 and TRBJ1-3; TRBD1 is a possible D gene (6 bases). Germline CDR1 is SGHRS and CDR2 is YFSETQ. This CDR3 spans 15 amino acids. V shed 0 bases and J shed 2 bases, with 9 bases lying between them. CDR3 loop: CASSLEGTTGNTIYF. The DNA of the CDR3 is TGCGCCAGCAGCTTGGAGGGGACAACTGGAAACACCATATATTTT. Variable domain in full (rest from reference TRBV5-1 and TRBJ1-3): KAGVTQTPRYLIKTRGQQVTLSCSPISGHRSVSWYQQTPGQGLQFLFEYFSETQRNKGNFPGRFSGRQFSNSRSEMNVSTLELGDSALYLCASSLEGTTGNTIYFGEGSWLTVV.

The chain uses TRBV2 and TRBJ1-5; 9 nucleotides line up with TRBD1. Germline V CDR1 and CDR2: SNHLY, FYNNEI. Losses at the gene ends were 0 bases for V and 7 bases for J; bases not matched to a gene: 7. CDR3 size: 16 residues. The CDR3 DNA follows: TGTGCCAGCAGTGAAGCGGGACAGGGATGGTTCCAGCCCCAGCATTTT. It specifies CASSEAGQGWFQPQHF.

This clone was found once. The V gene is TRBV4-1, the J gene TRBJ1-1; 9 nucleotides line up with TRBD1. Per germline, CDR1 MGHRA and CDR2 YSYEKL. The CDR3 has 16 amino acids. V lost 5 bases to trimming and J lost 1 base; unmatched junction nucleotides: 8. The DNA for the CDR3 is TGCGCCAGCAGCGTGGACAGGGGCAACCCGAACACTGAAGCTTTCTTT. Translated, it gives CASSVDRGNPNTEAFF.

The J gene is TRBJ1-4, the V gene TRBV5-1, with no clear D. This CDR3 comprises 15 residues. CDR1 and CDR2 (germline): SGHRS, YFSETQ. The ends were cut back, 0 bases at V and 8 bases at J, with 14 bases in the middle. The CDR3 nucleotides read TGCGCCAGCAGCTTGGCACCTGGTCTAGTGGAAAAACTGTTTTTT. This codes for CASSLAPGLVEKLFF.

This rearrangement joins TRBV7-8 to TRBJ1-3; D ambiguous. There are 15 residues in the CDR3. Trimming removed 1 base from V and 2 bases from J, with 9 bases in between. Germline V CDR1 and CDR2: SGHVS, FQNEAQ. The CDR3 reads CASSLGSQPGNTIYF. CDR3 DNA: TGTGCCAGCAGCTTAGGTAGCCAGCCTGGAAACACCATATATTTT.

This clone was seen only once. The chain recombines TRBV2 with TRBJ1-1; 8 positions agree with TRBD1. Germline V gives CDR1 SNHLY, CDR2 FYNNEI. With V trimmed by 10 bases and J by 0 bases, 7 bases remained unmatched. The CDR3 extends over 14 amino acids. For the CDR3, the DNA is TGTGCCATCAGGACAGGGTATATGAACACTGAAGCTTTCTTT. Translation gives CAIRTGYMNTEAFF.

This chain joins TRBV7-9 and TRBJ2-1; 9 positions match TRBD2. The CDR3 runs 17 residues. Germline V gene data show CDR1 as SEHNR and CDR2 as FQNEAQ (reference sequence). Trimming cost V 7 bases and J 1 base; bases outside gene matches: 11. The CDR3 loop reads CASTGRLAGSSYNEQFF. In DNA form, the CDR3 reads TGTGCCAGCACCGGGAGGCTAGCGGGGTCATCCTACAATGAGCAGTTCTTC.

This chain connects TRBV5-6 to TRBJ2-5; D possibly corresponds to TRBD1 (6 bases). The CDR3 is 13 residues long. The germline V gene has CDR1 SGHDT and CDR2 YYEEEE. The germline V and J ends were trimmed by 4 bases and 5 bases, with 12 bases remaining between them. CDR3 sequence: CASSLDRRETQYF. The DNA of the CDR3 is TGTGCCAGCAGCCTTGACAGGCGGGAGACCCAGTACTTC.

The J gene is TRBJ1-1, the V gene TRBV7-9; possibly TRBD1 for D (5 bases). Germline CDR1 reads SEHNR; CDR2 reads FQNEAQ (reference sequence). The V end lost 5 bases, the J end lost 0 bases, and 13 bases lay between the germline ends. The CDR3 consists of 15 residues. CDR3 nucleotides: TGTGCCAGCAGCCCCAGGGTCCCTATGAACACTGAAGCTTTCTTT. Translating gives CASSPRVPMNTEAFF. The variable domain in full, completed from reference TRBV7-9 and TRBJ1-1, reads DTGVSQNPRHKITKRGQNVTFRCDPISEHNRLYWYRQTLGQGPEFLTYFQNEAQLEKSRLLSDRFSAERPKGSFSTLEIQRTEQGDSAMYLCASSPRVPMNTEAFFGQGTRLTVV.

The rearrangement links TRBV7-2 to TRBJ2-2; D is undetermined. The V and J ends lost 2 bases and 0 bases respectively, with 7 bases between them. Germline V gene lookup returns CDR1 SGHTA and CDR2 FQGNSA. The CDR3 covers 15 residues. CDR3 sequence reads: CASSLKKPNTGELFF. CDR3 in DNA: TGTGCCAGCAGCTTAAAGAAGCCGAACACCGGGGAGCTGTTTTTT.

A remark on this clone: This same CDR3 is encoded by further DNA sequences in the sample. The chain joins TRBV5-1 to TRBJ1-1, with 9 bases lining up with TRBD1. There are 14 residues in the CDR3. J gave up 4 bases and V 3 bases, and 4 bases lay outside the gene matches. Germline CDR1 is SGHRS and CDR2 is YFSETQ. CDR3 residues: CASSWGQGGTEAFF. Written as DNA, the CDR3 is TGCGCCAGCAGCTGGGGACAGGGCGGCACTGAAGCTTTCTTT. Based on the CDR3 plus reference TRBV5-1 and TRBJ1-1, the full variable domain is KAGVTQTPRYLIKTRGQQVTLSCSPISGHRSVSWYQQTPGQGLQFLFEYFSETQRNKGNFPGRFSGRQFSNSRSEMNVSTLELGDSALYLCASSWGQGGTEAFFGQGTRLTVV.

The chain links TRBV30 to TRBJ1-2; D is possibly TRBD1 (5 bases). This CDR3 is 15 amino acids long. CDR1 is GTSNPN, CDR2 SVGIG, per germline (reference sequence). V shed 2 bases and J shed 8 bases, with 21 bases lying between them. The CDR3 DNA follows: TGTGCCTGGAGTTTAGGGGCCTCGTCTTCGTGGGGCTACACCTTC. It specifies CAWSLGASSSWGYTF.

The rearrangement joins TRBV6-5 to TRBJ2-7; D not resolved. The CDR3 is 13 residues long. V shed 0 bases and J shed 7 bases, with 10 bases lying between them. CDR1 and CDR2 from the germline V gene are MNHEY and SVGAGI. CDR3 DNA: TGTGCCAGCAGTTACTCCTCGACTGCGGAGCAGTACTTC. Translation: CASSYSSTAEQYF.

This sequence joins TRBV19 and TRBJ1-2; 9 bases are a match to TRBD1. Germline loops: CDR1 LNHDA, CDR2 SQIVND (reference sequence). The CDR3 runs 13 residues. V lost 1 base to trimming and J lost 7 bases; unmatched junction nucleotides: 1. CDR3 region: CASSIVQGAGYTF. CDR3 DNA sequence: TGTGCCAGTAGTATAGTACAGGGGGCTGGCTACACCTTC.

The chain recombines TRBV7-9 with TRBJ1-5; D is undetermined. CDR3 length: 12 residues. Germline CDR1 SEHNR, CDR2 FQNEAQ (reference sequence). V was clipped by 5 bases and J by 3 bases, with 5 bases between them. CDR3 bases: TGTGCCAGCAGCCTCTCCAATCAGCCCCAGCATTTT. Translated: CASSLSNQPQHF.

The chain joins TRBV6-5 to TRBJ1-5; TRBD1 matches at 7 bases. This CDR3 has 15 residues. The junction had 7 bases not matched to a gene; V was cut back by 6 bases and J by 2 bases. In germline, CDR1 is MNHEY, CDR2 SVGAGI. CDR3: CASRARGPGNQPQHF. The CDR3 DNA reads TGTGCCAGCAGAGCTAGGGGGCCGGGCAATCAGCCCCAGCATTTT.

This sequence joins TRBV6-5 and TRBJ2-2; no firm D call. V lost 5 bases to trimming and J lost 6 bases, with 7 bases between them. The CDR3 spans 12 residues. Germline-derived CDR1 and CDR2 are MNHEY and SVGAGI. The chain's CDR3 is CASSRGAGELFF. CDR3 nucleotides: TGTGCCAGCAGTAGAGGAGCCGGGGAGCTGTTTTTT.

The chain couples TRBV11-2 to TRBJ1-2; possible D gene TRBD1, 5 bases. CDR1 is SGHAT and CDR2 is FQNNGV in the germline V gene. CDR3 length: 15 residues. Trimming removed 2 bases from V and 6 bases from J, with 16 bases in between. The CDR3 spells CASSLFRGDFDGYTF. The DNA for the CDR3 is TGTGCCAGCAGCTTATTCCGGGGGGACTTCGATGGCTACACCTTC.

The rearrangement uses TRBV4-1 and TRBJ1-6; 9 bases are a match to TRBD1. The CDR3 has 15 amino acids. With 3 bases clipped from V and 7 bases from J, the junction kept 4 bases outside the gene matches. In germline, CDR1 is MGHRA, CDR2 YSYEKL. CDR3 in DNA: TGCGCCAGCAGCCAGAGGACAGGGGACAATTCACCCCTCCACTTT. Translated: CASSQRTGDNSPLHF.

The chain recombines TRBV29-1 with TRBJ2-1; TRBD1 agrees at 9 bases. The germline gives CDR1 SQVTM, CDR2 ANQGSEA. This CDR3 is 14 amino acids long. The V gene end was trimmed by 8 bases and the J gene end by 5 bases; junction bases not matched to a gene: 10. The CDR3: CSFHRDRVNNEQFF. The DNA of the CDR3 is TGCAGCTTTCACCGGGACAGGGTCAACAATGAGCAGTTCTTC.